The 22 T cell receptor beta chains below were found in one sample sequenced in a study of shared clonotypes between healthy human individuals. The method was immunoSEQ multiplex PCR; TCRdb's version includes in-frame clones alone and lacks a portion of them. This table has just over 2,000,000 clones, approximately 94% appearing once. Naive CD8 cells lacked CD45RO, underwent positive selection for CCR7 and left out terminally differentiated effector memory CD45RA+ cells. The material sequenced was naive CD8+ T cells sorted from blood. The receptors were gathered from a man in his late teens or twenties in good health.

This chain connects TRBV30 to TRBJ2-3, with a possible D match to TRBD2 (5 bases). Deletions cut 0 bases from V and 0 bases from J, with 10 bases between. The CDR3 is 15 amino acids. Per the germline V gene, CDR1 is GTSNPN and CDR2 is SVGIG (reference sequence). The CDR3 sequence is CAWSVGSASTDTQYF. CDR3 nucleotide sequence: TGTGCCTGGAGTGTAGGTAGCGCGAGCACAGATACGCAGTATTTT.

The chain is built from TRBV27 and TRBJ1-2, with D possibly matching TRBD1 (5 bases). Germline V CDR1 and CDR2: MNHEY, SMNVEV (reference sequence). The CDR3 contains 14 residues. The ends were cut back, 2 bases at V and 4 bases at J, with 11 bases in the middle. The CDR3 DNA reads as TGTGCCAGCAGTTTAATAGGGACTGCCTATGGCTACACCTTC. Its protein product is CASSLIGTAYGYTF.

The chain links TRBV2 to TRBJ1-2; a possible D gene is TRBD1 (5 bases). The V gene's germline CDR1 is SNHLY and CDR2 FYNNEI. Trimming removed 2 bases at V and 8 bases at J, with 18 bases between. This CDR3 has 15 residues. This chain's CDR3 is CASSEFGGRGDGYTF. The CDR3 DNA sequence: TGTGCCAGCAGTGAATTTGGTGGAAGGGGCGACGGCTACACCTTC.

The chain couples TRBV4-3 to TRBJ2-1; D gene unclear. This CDR3 comprises 15 residues. Trimming left V 0 bases short and J 2 bases short, with 8 bases between. CDR1 LGHNA and CDR2 YSLEER come from the germline V gene. As DNA, the CDR3 is TGCGCCAGCAGCCAAGACCAGATAACCTACAATGAGCAGTTCTTC. Translating it yields CASSQDQITYNEQFF.

The count of this clone is one. The rearrangement uses TRBV19 and TRBJ1-1; D is ambiguous. Germline CDR1 LNHDA, CDR2 SQIVND (reference sequence). Between the trimmed V and J ends, which lost 5 bases and 6 bases, there was a span of 13 bases. The CDR3 consists of 13 residues. CDR3 amino acids: CASSLNNGAEAFF. The CDR3 DNA follows: TGTGCCAGTAGTCTTAACAATGGGGCTGAAGCTTTCTTT.

The J gene is TRBJ1-1, the V gene TRBV6-1; perhaps TRBD1 as D (5 bases). The CDR3 has 14 residues. V shed 7 bases and J shed 7 bases, with 19 bases lying between them. Germline loops: CDR1 MNHNS, CDR2 SASEGT. For the CDR3, the DNA is TGTGCCAGCATGCACCCCCCCAGGGACCTTGAAGCTTTCTTT. This gives the protein CASMHPPRDLEAFF.

Concerning this clone itself: Other nucleotide sequences in the sample specify the same CDR3. The rearrangement links TRBV7-9 to TRBJ1-4; no clear D gene. V was cut by 1 base and J by 5 bases, with 5 bases left in between. CDR3 length: 13 amino acids. Germline-derived CDR1 and CDR2 are SEHNR and FQNEAQ (reference sequence). The chain's CDR3 is CASSLGSNEKLFF. The CDR3 DNA reads TGTGCCAGCAGCTTAGGGTCCAATGAAAAACTGTTTTTT.

This chain connects TRBV4-1 to TRBJ1-2; D is unresolved. Germline CDR1 reads MGHRA; CDR2 reads YSYEKL. The CDR3 runs 16 residues. The ends were cut back, 1 base at V and 1 base at J, with 13 bases in the middle. The CDR3 loop is CASSQARTGDNYGYTF. For the CDR3, the DNA is TGCGCCAGCAGCCAAGCCAGGACGGGTGATAACTATGGCTACACCTTC.

This chain joins TRBV6-6 and TRBJ2-7, with 8 bases fitting TRBD1. The CDR3 is 13 amino acids. Germline V gene data show CDR1 as MNHNY and CDR2 as SVGAGI (reference sequence). V shed 6 bases and J 6 bases; nucleotides not matched to a gene: 7. CDR3 sequence reads: CASSAGRGLEQYF. The CDR3 DNA reads TGTGCCAGCAGCGCAGGCAGGGGGCTCGAGCAGTACTTC.

This clone appeared once. Other nucleotide sequences in the sample specify the same CDR3. V usage is TRBV11-2 and J usage is TRBJ2-7; D may match TRBD1 or TRBD2 (5 bases each). The CDR3 is 13 residues long. The V gene's germline CDR1 is SGHAT and CDR2 FQNNGV. V gave up 5 bases and J gave up 4 bases, with 12 bases separating them. Here the CDR3 reads CASSPGDGYEQYF. As DNA, the CDR3 is TGTGCCAGCAGCCCCGGGGACGGGTACGAGCAGTACTTC.

Of note for this clone: No conserved phenylalanine or tryptophan is present at the end of the CDR3, so a read error is the likely explanation. The chain carries TRBV11-2 and TRBJ1-4, with D uncertain. V gave up 3 bases and J gave up 3 bases, with 8 bases separating them. The CDR3 has 14 residues. Germline-derived CDR1 and CDR2 are SGHAT and FQNNGV. CDR3 sequence (DNA): TGTGCCAGCAGCTTCTCTGGGCCTAATGAAAAACTGTTTCTT. This encodes CASSFSGPNEKLFL.

The CDR3 protein is CASSELRVQFPPGNTIYF. In DNA form, the CDR3 reads TGTGCCAGCAGCGAACTCCGGGTACAGTTTCCCCCTGGAAACACCATATATTTT. The V and J genes are TRBV7-6 and TRBJ1-3; D gene unclear. CDR1 and CDR2 (germline): SGHVS, FNYEAQ. Trimming stripped 5 bases from V and 2 bases from J, with 22 bases between. The CDR3 consists of 18 residues.

This sequence joins TRBV9 and TRBJ2-2; tentative D call: TRBD1 (6 bases). Germline V lookup: CDR1 SGDLS, CDR2 YYNGEE. Trimming removed 4 bases from V and 4 bases from J, with 23 bases in between. This CDR3 contains 18 residues. The CDR3 is CASSPFSSRGLVTGELFF. CDR3 DNA sequence: TGTGCCAGCAGCCCTTTCAGTAGCAGGGGTTTGGTCACCGGGGAGCTGTTTTTT.

The CDR3 reads CASSLLLAGGLNEQFF. CDR3 nucleotide sequence: TGTGCCAGCAGTCTTCTACTCGCGGGGGGGCTGAATGAGCAGTTCTTC. The genes are TRBV27 and TRBJ2-1, with 9 bases lining up with TRBD2. The CDR3 is 16 residues long. The ends lost 5 bases at V and 7 bases at J; junction bases unmatched: 12. CDR1 and CDR2 from the germline V gene are MNHEY and SMNVEV (reference sequence).

The CDR3 spells CASSQGTGTYNSPLHF. As DNA, the CDR3 is TGTGCCAGCAGCCAAGGCACAGGGACCTATAATTCACCCCTCCACTTT. The V call is TRBV14, the J call TRBJ1-6, with D possibly matching TRBD1 (6 bases). V gave up 1 base and J gave up 2 bases, with 9 bases separating them. Germline V gene lookup returns CDR1 SGHDN and CDR2 FVKESK. There are 16 residues in the CDR3.

The rearrangement uses TRBV7-6 and TRBJ2-2; D call uncertain. Trimming took 5 bases from V and 6 from J, leaving 10 bases between them. Germline V CDR1 and CDR2: SGHVS, FNYEAQ. The CDR3 is 13 residues long. In nucleotides, the CDR3 is TGTGCCAGCAGCCACGTAAGGTCCGGGGAGCTGTTTTTT. Its protein product is CASSHVRSGELFF.

This chain connects TRBV9 to TRBJ2-7; 7 bases agree with TRBD2. This CDR3 spans 11 amino acids. V was clipped by 8 bases and J by 3 bases; unmatched bases: 2. CDR1 and CDR2 (germline): SGDLS, YYNGEE. The CDR3 loop is CASASGYEQYF. Written as DNA, the CDR3 is TGTGCCAGTGCTAGCGGCTACGAGCAGTACTTC.

Remarks on this clone: The identical CDR3 is also encoded by other nucleotide sequences in the sample. The chain is built from TRBV5-1 and TRBJ2-1, with D hard to call. The CDR3 has 13 amino acids. Germline loops: CDR1 SGHRS, CDR2 YFSETQ. Trimming removed 0 bases from V and 5 bases from J, with 6 bases in between. CDR3 nucleotide sequence: TGCGCCAGCAGCTTGGCCCCGGACAATGAGCAGTTCTTC. Its translation: CASSLAPDNEQFF.

The V and J genes are TRBV5-1 and TRBJ1-2; D remains unclear. Germline CDR1 and CDR2: SGHRS and YFSETQ. V was clipped by 0 bases and J by 0 bases, with 12 bases between them. The CDR3 consists of 16 residues. The CDR3 loop is CASSLGQDPSNYGYTF. The DNA of the CDR3 is TGCGCCAGCAGCTTGGGGCAGGATCCTTCTAACTATGGCTACACCTTC.

On this clone itself: This CDR3 is also generated by other DNA sequences in the sample. This chain uses TRBV19 with TRBJ1-1; D remains unclear. Trimming left V 5 bases short and J 2 bases short, with 6 bases between. The CDR3 has 12 residues. CDR1 and CDR2 (germline): LNHDA, SQIVND (reference sequence). CDR3 in amino acids: CASSFLNTEAFF. In nucleotides, the CDR3 is TGTGCCAGTAGTTTCTTAAACACTGAAGCTTTCTTT.

The chain uses TRBV11-2 and TRBJ2-7, with TRBD2 identical over 7 bases. V shed 5 bases and J 7 bases; nucleotides not matched to a gene: 17. Germline assignment: CDR1 SGHAT and CDR2 FQNNGV. There are 16 residues in the CDR3. CDR3 coding DNA: TGTGCCAGCAGCCTTTTTGAGGCGGGAGATTTCGTTGAGCAGTACTTC. This encodes CASSLFEAGDFVEQYF.

V usage is TRBV25-1 and J usage is TRBJ1-5, with D maybe TRBD1 (5 bases). Germline lookup yields CDR1 MGHDK and CDR2 SYGVNS. The CDR3 loop spans 15 amino acids. With 1 base removed from V and 5 bases from J, the gap between germline ends came to 12 bases. CDR3 nucleotides: TGTGCCAGCAGTGAATGGGAGGGGTCAGATCAGCCCCAGCATTTT. Residues: CASSEWEGSDQPQHF.